The 22 T cell receptor beta chains reported below all come from one sample, sequenced in a study of cytomegalovirus exposure and HLA in healthy donors. The PCR had 60 Vbeta and 13 Jbeta primers. Repertoires were generated with immunoSEQ multiplex PCR, while TCRdb's copy carries only in-frame clones and drops some. The data show 110,000 to 150,000 clones, about a tenth seen once. The sample comprised PBMCs. These receptors all come from a male donor in good health and CMV-seronegative.

The V call is TRBV1, the J call TRBJ2-2; TRBD2, the D gene given by the table, was not confirmed from the DNA. TRBV1 is listed as a pseudogene. The CDR3 loop spans 16 amino acids. The CDR3 loop is CTSSLPSGPNTGELFF. The CDR3 DNA reads as TGCACCAGCAGCCTTCCTAGCGGGCCGAACACCGGGGAGCTGTTTTTT.

This clone has more than one count but fewer than ten. The chain uses TRBV11-2 and TRBJ2-3; D remains unclear. CDR3 length: 12 amino acids. The germline V gene has CDR1 SGHAT and CDR2 FQNNGV. Trimming removed 6 bases from V and 2 bases from J, with 6 bases in between. CDR3 loop: CASSSYTDTQYF. DNA for the CDR3: TGTGCCAGCAGTTCCTACACAGATACGCAGTATTTT. The complete variable domain, with remaining parts taken from reference TRBV11-2 and TRBJ2-3, reads EAGVAQSPRYKIIEKRQSVAFWCNPISGHATLYWYQQILGQGPKLLIQFQNNGVVDDSQLPKDRFSAERLKGVDSTLKIQPAKLEDSAVYLCASSSYTDTQYFGPGTRLTVL.

This clone was seen a handful of times. This chain links TRBV28 with TRBJ1-2, with D possibly matching TRBD1 (6 bases). There are 18 residues in the CDR3. The germline V gene has CDR1 MDHEN and CDR2 SYDVKM. V was cut by 8 bases and J by 0 bases, with 25 bases left in between. The CDR3 DNA reads TGTGCCAGCTCCGGGGGGCGCCGAGGGACTTTCACTAACTATGGCTACACCTTC. This gives the protein CASSGGRRGTFTNYGYTF.

This clone has more than one count but fewer than ten. The V call is TRBV4-3, the J call TRBJ1-2; D remains unclear. With 0 bases removed from V and 0 bases from J, the gap between germline ends came to 8 bases. This CDR3 contains 15 residues. CDR1 is LGHNA and CDR2 is YSLEER in the germline V gene. CDR3 protein: CASSQDRIANYGYTF. The CDR3 DNA follows: TGCGCCAGCAGCCAAGACCGTATAGCTAACTATGGCTACACCTTC.

This clone was detected a few times. The chain has TRBV9 and TRBJ2-5, with 8 positions matching TRBD2. CDR3 size: 14 residues. Germline V gene lookup returns CDR1 SGDLS and CDR2 YYNGEE. The J segment lost 4 bases and the V segment lost 0 bases, leaving 2 bases of the junction unmatched. CDR3 DNA: TGTGCCAGCAGCGTAGCCGCGGGGGGAGAGACCCAGTACTTC. The encoded protein is CASSVAAGGETQYF.

This clone was seen only a few times. Other DNA sequences in the sample encode the same CDR3. This chain connects TRBV29-1 to TRBJ2-2; 10 nucleotides align to TRBD1. The CDR3 spans 14 residues. Germline V gene lookup returns CDR1 SQVTM and CDR2 ANQGSEA. The trim removed 6 bases at V and 2 bases at J, leaving 3 bases unmatched. DNA of the CDR3: TGCAGCGTAGACAGGGGGCTAAACACCGGGGAGCTGTTTTTT. Translating gives CSVDRGLNTGELFF.

The rearrangement links TRBV6-5 to TRBJ2-3, with D possibly TRBD1 on 5 matching bases. Trimming removed 0 bases at V and 6 bases at J, with 7 bases between. The CDR3 has 13 amino acids. Germline CDR1 reads MNHEY; CDR2 reads SVGAGI. The DNA of the CDR3 is TGTGCCAGCAGTTACTCGAAGGGGGATACGCAGTATTTT. Protein: CASSYSKGDTQYF.

This clone appeared a few times. The chain combines TRBV7-2 with TRBJ1-1; possible D gene TRBD1, 6 bases. Germline assignment: CDR1 SGHTA and CDR2 FQGNSA. V was cut by 5 bases and J by 5 bases, with 12 bases left in between. This CDR3 is built from 13 residues. The CDR3 spells CASSRLQGTEAFF. The DNA of the CDR3 is TGTGCCAGCAGCCGGTTACAGGGAACTGAAGCTTTCTTT.

This clone was observed a handful of times. The chain combines TRBV19 with TRBJ1-5; a weak D match, TRBD1 (6 bases). Between the trimmed V and J ends, which lost 9 bases and 2 bases, there was a span of 14 bases. Germline V gene lookup returns CDR1 LNHDA and CDR2 SQIVND (reference sequence). This CDR3 has 14 amino acids. CDR3 DNA sequence: TGTGCCAGCCAGGGGTTTAAGGGCAATCAGCCCCAGCATTTT. Translating gives CASQGFKGNQPQHF.

This clone was recorded once. The CDR3 loop reads CASSFYRGTSPLHF. CDR3 bases: TGTGCCAGCAGTTTTTACCGGGGGACTTCACCCCTCCACTTT. The chain is built from TRBV27 and TRBJ1-6; D might be TRBD1 (5 bases). Germline V gives CDR1 MNHEY, CDR2 SMNVEV (reference sequence). V lost 3 bases and J lost 9, with 12 bases in between. The CDR3 runs 14 residues.

The rearrangement uses TRBV7-2 and TRBJ2-4, with 7 bases that match TRBD1. The germline V gene encodes CDR1 SGHTA and CDR2 FQGNSA. V lost 4 bases to trimming and J lost 1 base; unmatched junction nucleotides: 4. The CDR3 sequence is 15 residues long. CDR3: CASSSRGPAKNIQYF. CDR3 DNA sequence: TGTGCCAGCAGCTCAAGGGGGCCCGCCAAAAACATTCAGTACTTC. The whole variable domain, remainder taken from reference TRBV7-2 and TRBJ2-4, is GAGVSQSPSNKVTEKGKDVELRCDPISGHTALYWYRQSLGQGLEFLIYFQGNSAPDKSGLPSDRFSAERTGGSVSTLTIQRTQQEDSAVYLCASSSRGPAKNIQYFGAGTRLSVL.

The V gene is TRBV6-1, the J gene TRBJ2-7, with a weak D call TRBD2 (5 bases). The CDR3 covers 14 residues. Trimming shortened V by 4 bases and J by 4 bases, and 14 bases separated the two germline ends. Germline V gene lookup returns CDR1 MNHNS and CDR2 SASEGT. The CDR3 DNA sequence: TGTGCCAGCAGTGGAGGGCAGGTCTGGTACGAGCAGTACTTC. Translating it yields CASSGGQVWYEQYF.

This clone came up a few times. CDR3 sequence (DNA): TGCGCCAGCAGCCAAGACCTAGCGGGGCCAACCGGGGAGCTGTTTTTT. Translation: CASSQDLAGPTGELFF. This chain connects TRBV4-3 to TRBJ2-2; 9 bases map to TRBD2. Germline V CDR1 and CDR2: LGHNA, YSLEER. This CDR3 has 16 residues. V lost 0 bases and J lost 5; bases outside the gene matches: 4.

The chain couples TRBV5-1 to TRBJ1-2; a weak D match, TRBD1 (6 bases). The V gene's germline CDR1 is SGHRS and CDR2 YFSETQ. The CDR3 contains 13 residues. Trimming removed 0 bases from V and 8 bases from J, with 11 bases in between. CDR3 loop: CASSLGQGSGYTF. The CDR3 DNA reads TGCGCCAGCAGCTTGGGGCAGGGGTCCGGCTACACCTTC.

The rearrangement joins TRBV7-6 to TRBJ2-7; 8 bases match TRBD1. The length of the CDR3 is 14 residues. The germline V gene encodes CDR1 SGHVS and CDR2 FNYEAQ. The J segment lost 4 bases and the V segment lost 2 bases, leaving 4 bases of the junction unmatched. This chain's CDR3 is CASSLSGQGYEQYF. CDR3 sequence (DNA): TGTGCCAGCAGCTTATCCGGACAGGGATACGAGCAGTACTTC. The full variable domain, rest sourced from reference TRBV7-6 and TRBJ2-7, is GAGVSQSPRYKVTKRGQDVALRCDPISGHVSLYWYRQALGQGPEFLTYFNYEAQQDKSGLPNDRFSAERPEGSISTLTIQRTEQRDSAMYRCASSLSGQGYEQYFGPGTRLTVT.

This clone was found a few times. The chain links TRBV7-2 to TRBJ2-5, with D hard to call. The DNA end is more similar to TRBJ2-7, so the J call may be wrong. The germline CDR1 and CDR2 sequences are SGHTA and FQGNSA. The CDR3 spans 13 residues. CDR3 bases: TGTGCCAGCAGCTTAGCGGCGGTCTACGAGCAGTACTTC. Translating it yields CASSLAAVYEQYF.

This clone occurred a few times. The V gene is TRBV14, the J gene TRBJ1-2; the D gene is possibly TRBD1 (5 bases). Germline CDR1 reads SGHDN; CDR2 reads FVKESK. The length of the CDR3 is 13 residues. V was cut by 6 bases and J by 4 bases, with 12 bases left in between. CDR3 loop: CASSPQGSYGYTF. The CDR3 DNA is TGTGCCAGCAGTCCCCAGGGATCCTATGGCTACACCTTC.

The rearrangement uses TRBV28 and TRBJ2-2; no clear D. This CDR3 is 16 amino acids long. Looked up from germline, CDR1 is MDHEN and CDR2 is SYDVKM. V lost 4 bases and J 6 bases, leaving 18 bases between the germline ends. The CDR3 DNA follows: TGTGCCAGCAGTTCCTTAGTGGAAGACACCGCCGGGGAGCTGTTTTTT. Its translation is CASSSLVEDTAGELFF. Together with reference TRBV28 and TRBJ2-2, the CDR3 gives the full variable domain: DVKVTQSSRYLVKRTGEKVFLECVQDMDHENMFWYRQDPGLGLRLIYFSYDVKMKEKGDIPEGYSVSREKKERFSLILESASTNQTSMYLCASSSLVEDTAGELFFGEGSRLTVL.

The genes are TRBV6-5 and TRBJ2-7, with D possibly matching TRBD2 (6 bases). The V gene lost 6 bases and the J gene lost 6 bases, with 15 bases spanning the gap. The CDR3 is 13 residues long. Germline lookup yields CDR1 MNHEY and CDR2 SVGAGI. In DNA, the CDR3 is TGTGCCAGCAGCCCCGCACTAGCTCTCGAGCAGTACTTC. This sequence encodes CASSPALALEQYF.

This clone was seen more than once but under ten times. V and J are TRBV13 and TRBJ2-7; 7 nucleotides align to TRBD1. Germline V gives CDR1 PRHDT, CDR2 FYEKMQ (reference sequence). The CDR3 spans 14 residues. The J segment lost 2 bases and the V segment lost 5 bases, leaving 6 bases of the junction unmatched. The CDR3, as DNA: TGTGCCAGCAGCCTTGGACAGGCTGCCTACGAGCAGTACTTC. The encoded protein is CASSLGQAAYEQYF.

This clone has more than one count but fewer than ten. The genes are TRBV4-2 and TRBJ2-3; D gene unclear. Germline assignment: CDR1 LGHNA and CDR2 YNFKEQ. The ends were cut back, 4 bases at V and 10 bases at J, with 21 bases in the middle. The CDR3 contains 15 residues. The CDR3 nucleotides read TGTGCCAGCAGCCCTGAATTTCCCGACGGGTATGCGCAGTATTTT. It encodes CASSPEFPDGYAQYF.

This chain uses TRBV28 with TRBJ2-2; possibly TRBD2 for D (5 bases). Germline assignment: CDR1 MDHEN and CDR2 SYDVKM. This CDR3 region has 14 residues. V gave up 8 bases and J gave up 4 bases, with 14 bases separating them. In nucleotides, the CDR3 is TGTGCCAGCTACAGTTCAGCGGTCACCGGGGAGCTGTTTTTT. Translating it yields CASYSSAVTGELFF.